This T cell receptor beta chain is drawn from a study of cytomegalovirus exposure and HLA in healthy donors. The PCR contained 60 Vbeta and 13 Jbeta primers. The assay was immunoSEQ multiplex PCR, and TCRdb's table has in-frame clones only and misses some. The table shows 130,000 or so clones, with 83% occurring only once. The CDR3 has 13 amino acids. Germline CDR1 is MNHEY and CDR2 is SVGAGI. Trimming shortened V by 5 bases and J by 4 bases, and 9 bases separated the two germline ends. Input material: PBMCs. The chain links TRBV6-5 to TRBJ2-1; D gene uncertain. The receptor was isolated from a man aged 35 to 55 in good health and CMV-seronegative. CDR3: CASSAPTYNEQFF. The CDR3 bases are TGTGCCAGCAGTGCCCCTACTTACAATGAGCAGTTCTTC.